Listed below are T cell receptor beta chains from one sample, sequenced in a study of neurological immune-mediated disorders. TCRdb itself ran the 5' RACE reads through MiXCR, one entry per CDR3 protein. The sample holds roughly 100,000 distinct CDR3 sequences, 3% to 4% seen once. Sequenced material: PBMCs. All receptors derive from a woman aged 45 to 65 with multiple sclerosis. CDR3s include the opening cysteine and the closing phenylalanine or tryptophan.

TRBV25-1,TRBJ2-1,CASSEARGGYNEQFF
TRBV15,TRBJ1-5,CATSRDRSDNQPQHF
TRBV6-5,TRBJ1-4,CASSYSRQGGSTNEKLFF
TRBV5-1,TRBJ1-3,CASSSDRAGWLAGNTIYF
TRBV7-2,TRBJ2-3,CASSRAVDTQYF
TRBV5-1,TRBJ2-1,CASSLEGKSSYNEQFF
TRBV5-1,TRBJ2-7,CASSFPGGDYEQYF
TRBV5-1,TRBJ2-7,CASSQGSHEQYF
TRBV5-1,TRBJ2-7,CASSRLSEDEQYF
TRBV20-1,TRBJ1-6,CSAPKQGAGSPLHF
TRBV6-5,TRBJ1-6,CASSYAELAGNSPLHF
TRBV7-2,TRBJ1-6,CASSFDRGENSPLHF
TRBV20-1,TRBJ2-1,CSAQALTSGGLDEQFF
TRBV20-1,TRBJ1-6,CNAREGINSPLHF
TRBV5-1,TRBJ2-1,CASTFYRSSYNEQFF
TRBV9,TRBJ2-2,CASSVAGGNTGELFF
TRBV7-6,TRBJ2-7,CASSSGQGTRSYEQYF
TRBV7-9,TRBJ1-1,CASRYLTTEAFF
TRBV12-3/TRBV12-4,TRBJ2-5,CAIRQTGAGETQYF
TRBV7-7,TRBJ1-1,CASSFGPNTEAFF
TRBV7-9,TRBJ2-4,CASSFEAGPNIQYF
TRBV7-6,TRBJ2-5,CASSLEGQGFGETQYF
TRBV28,TRBJ2-4,CASSELAEQKNIQYF
TRBV20-1,TRBJ1-3,CSAIQGSSGNTIYF
TRBV10-3,TRBJ1-2,CAISESDYGYTF
TRBV7-6,TRBJ1-3,CASSRRFDRTGRRTIYF
TRBV6-6,TRBJ1-4,CASSSPWGEKLFF
TRBV20-1,TRBJ1-1,CSAREQGAWFTNTEAFF
TRBV6-5,TRBJ1-6,CASSLGRYNSPLHF
TRBV3-1,TRBJ2-1,CASSEWTGGYNEQFF
TRBV5-1,TRBJ1-1,CASRSGQENTEAFF
TRBV7-6,TRBJ2-1,CVAGGVNEQFF